Shown below are 25 T cell receptor beta chains from a single sample sequenced in a study of T cell responses to AZD1222 COVID-19 vaccine. Data came from immunoSEQ multiplex PCR; TCRdb stores just in-frame clones and leaves some out. The data hold some 120,000 clones, with about 92% observed a single time. Here the sequenced sample was peripheral blood, taken on day 0 of AZD1222 vaccination. These receptors all come from an adult in good health.

The V call is TRBV6-5, the J call TRBJ2-1; 9 nucleotides line up with TRBD2. CDR3 size: 15 residues. CDR1 MNHEY and CDR2 SVGAGI come from the germline V gene. The V gene end was trimmed by 2 bases and the J gene end by 4 bases; junction bases not matched to a gene: 3. Written as DNA, the CDR3 is TGTGCCAGCAGTTACGGCGGGAGGGTATACAATGAGCAGTTCTTC. The encoded protein is CASSYGGRVYNEQFF.

The rearrangement joins TRBV3-1 (or the pseudogene TRBV3-2) to TRBJ1-1; no reliable D call. This CDR3 has 13 residues. Trimming took off 4 bases at V and 1 base at J, with 7 bases between the two ends. From germline, CDR1 is LGHDT and CDR2 YNNKEL (reference sequence). Written as DNA, the CDR3 is TGTGCCAGCAGCCTGACACCGAACACTGAAGCTTTCTTT. Residues: CASSLTPNTEAFF.

The rearrangement uses TRBV5-4 and TRBJ1-1; no clear D. The V gene's germline CDR1 is SGHNT and CDR2 YYREEE (reference sequence). This CDR3 has 13 amino acids. The germline V and J ends were trimmed by 2 bases and 3 bases, with 8 bases remaining between them. CDR3 nucleotide sequence: TGTGCCAGCAGCTTTTCTTCGTACACTGAAGCTTTCTTT. The encoded protein is CASSFSSYTEAFF.

The chain carries TRBV12-5 and TRBJ2-6, with a weak D call TRBD2 (7 bases). The germline V gene encodes CDR1 LGHNT and CDR2 FRNRAP. Trimming took 8 bases from V and 2 from J, leaving 22 bases between them. The CDR3 covers 18 residues. CDR3 in DNA: TGTGCTAGTAGCCCGATGGGGGGGCGATTAGCTGGGGCCAACGTCCTGACTTTC. It yields the protein CASSPMGGRLAGANVLTF.

In this sample, this clone turned up once. V is TRBV27 and J is TRBJ2-6, with a weak D call TRBD1 (6 bases). The CDR3 has 17 amino acids. Germline V gene lookup returns CDR1 MNHEY and CDR2 SMNVEV (reference sequence). The V end was cut by 3 bases, the J end by 0 bases, with 12 bases between. The CDR3 region has the DNA TGTGCCAGCAGTTTCGGACAGTTCCGCTCTGGGGCCAACGTCCTGACTTTC. Its protein is CASSFGQFRSGANVLTF.

The J gene is TRBJ1-2, the V gene TRBV25-1; D remains ambiguous. The V end lost 3 bases, the J end lost 1 base, and 6 bases lay between the germline ends. Looked up from germline, CDR1 is MGHDK and CDR2 is SYGVNS. The CDR3 sequence is 13 residues long. CDR3 residues: CASSDSNNYGYTF. The CDR3, as DNA: TGTGCCAGCAGTGACAGCAATAACTATGGCTACACCTTC.

The chain couples TRBV20-1 to TRBJ2-1, with TRBD2 identical over 8 bases. Germline lookup yields CDR1 DFQATT and CDR2 SNEGSKA (reference sequence). This CDR3 spans 11 amino acids. V dropped 2 bases and J dropped 9; count of bases not matched to a gene: 0. The CDR3 reads CSARSGGEQFF. The CDR3 DNA is TGCAGTGCTAGAAGCGGGGGTGAGCAGTTCTTC.

The chain employs TRBV5-4 and TRBJ1-3; TRBD1 might be the D (6 bases). Germline V gives CDR1 SGHNT, CDR2 YYREEE (reference sequence). Trimming left V 3 bases short and J 2 bases short, with 18 bases between. This CDR3 contains 17 residues. The CDR3 region is CASSSGSKGGPGNTIYF. DNA for the CDR3: TGTGCCAGCAGCTCAGGCTCGAAGGGGGGACCTGGAAACACCATATATTTT.

The chain combines TRBV30 with TRBJ2-7; TRBD2 matches 14 bases. The CDR3 extends over 13 amino acids. Germline V gene data show CDR1 as GTSNPN and CDR2 as SVGIG (reference sequence). V dropped 5 bases and J dropped 4; count of bases not matched to a gene: 1. CDR3 DNA: TGTGCCTGGCGACTAGCGGGAGGGTACGAGCAGTACTTC. Protein product: CAWRLAGGYEQYF. Filled out from reference TRBV30 and TRBJ2-7, the complete variable domain reads SQTIHQWPATLVQPVGSPLSLECTVEGTSNPNLYWYRQAAGRGLQLLFYSVGIGQISSEVPQNLSASRPQDRQFILSSKKLLLSDSGFYLCAWRLAGGYEQYFGPGTRLTVT.

CDR3 coding DNA: TGTGCCAGCAGCCAAGAACTCATGACTAGCGGGAGTTCCTACAATGAGCAGTTCTTC. Encoded protein: CASSQELMTSGSSYNEQFF. V usage is TRBV14 and J usage is TRBJ2-1, with 12 bases matching TRBD2. The CDR3 totals 19 residues. In germline, CDR1 is SGHDN, CDR2 FVKESK. J lost 1 base, V lost 0 bases, and 7 bases had no gene match.

CDR3 sequence reads: CAISESRGLQETQYF. CDR3 in DNA: TGTGCCATCAGTGAGTCGAGGGGGCTTCAAGAGACCCAGTACTTC. V gene TRBV10-3 combines with J gene TRBJ2-5; TRBD1 agrees at 7 bases. The germline gives CDR1 ENHRY, CDR2 SYGVKD. This CDR3 is 15 amino acids long. V trimming: 0 bases; J trimming: 2 bases; junction bases outside the gene matches: 3.

The CDR3 spells CASRLGSYEQYF. CDR3 sequence (DNA): TGTGCCAGCAGACTCGGCTCCTACGAGCAGTACTTC. The chain carries TRBV2 and TRBJ2-7, with unresolved D. Trimming shortened V by 6 bases and J by 0 bases, and 6 bases separated the two germline ends. This CDR3 has 12 residues. Germline assignment: CDR1 SNHLY and CDR2 FYNNEI.

CDR3: CASSIPGAMVGYTF. The CDR3 region has the DNA TGTGCCAGTAGTATCCCGGGTGCTATGGTGGGCTACACCTTC. J is TRBJ1-2 and V is TRBV19; D gene unclear. The CDR3 is 14 amino acids. V dropped 3 bases and J dropped 8 bases, with 16 bases sitting between them. The germline V gene has CDR1 LNHDA and CDR2 SQIVND (reference sequence).

The CDR3 nucleotides are TGTGCCAGCAGTTTTGGGGGGGCCTCTGAAGCTTTCTTT. It is translated as CASSFGGASEAFF. The gene calls are TRBV12-3 or TRBV12-4 and TRBJ1-1, with D perhaps matching TRBD1 (6 bases). The CDR3 contains 13 residues. V lost 3 bases to trimming and J lost 6 bases, with 11 bases between them.

V usage is TRBV6-1 and J usage is TRBJ1-6; the match to TRBD1 covers 8 bases. After removal of 2 bases from V and 7 bases from J, the junction contained 4 bases not matched to a gene. The V gene's germline CDR1 is MNHNS and CDR2 SASEGT. There are 15 residues in the CDR3. The CDR3 here is CASSETQGGNSPLHF. As DNA, the CDR3 is TGTGCCAGCAGTGAAACACAGGGGGGAAATTCACCCCTCCACTTT.

V gene TRBV30 combines with J gene TRBJ1-6; D remains unclear. The CDR3 covers 15 residues. Trimming pared 1 base from V and 7 bases from J, leaving 14 bases between. Germline loops: CDR1 GTSNPN, CDR2 SVGIG (reference sequence). CDR3 in amino acids: CAWSARTVGNSPLHF. The CDR3 region has the DNA TGTGCCTGGAGTGCCCGGACGGTCGGAAATTCACCCCTCCACTTT.

V and J are TRBV18 and TRBJ2-1, with 9 positions matching TRBD1. This CDR3 has 15 residues. Germline V CDR1 and CDR2: KGHSH, LQKENI. V lost 3 bases and J lost 2; bases outside the gene matches: 2. In DNA, the CDR3 is TGTGCCAGCTCACCGGGGACAGGGCCCTACAATGAGCAGTTCTTC. Protein: CASSPGTGPYNEQFF.

The chain couples TRBV3-1 (or the pseudogene TRBV3-2) to TRBJ1-1; perhaps TRBD1 as D (5 bases). CDR3 size: 15 residues. V shed 6 bases and J shed 1 base, with 15 bases lying between them. Germline CDR1 reads LGHDT; CDR2 reads YNNKEL (reference sequence). The CDR3 coding sequence is TGTGCCAGCAGATCTTTTCATACAGGGAACACTGAAGCTTTCTTT. Its protein is CASRSFHTGNTEAFF.

V and J are TRBV5-4 and TRBJ2-3; 10 bases match TRBD2. The CDR3 runs 17 residues. V gave up 0 bases and J gave up 4 bases; unmatched junction bases: 8. Germline V CDR1 and CDR2: SGHNT, YYREEE (reference sequence). CDR3 sequence reads: CASSLEASGSMADTQYF. Written as DNA, the CDR3 is TGTGCCAGCAGCTTGGAGGCTAGCGGGAGTATGGCAGATACGCAGTATTTT.

This clone was detected a few times. This sequence joins TRBV5-1 and TRBJ1-2; a weak D match, TRBD1 (6 bases). The V end was cut by 4 bases, the J end by 0 bases, with 19 bases between. CDR1 is SGHRS, CDR2 YFSETQ, per germline. The CDR3 runs to 17 residues. The CDR3 protein is CASSPGQGQASNYGYTF. For the CDR3, the DNA is TGCGCCAGCAGCCCCGGCCAGGGACAAGCCTCTAACTATGGCTACACCTTC.

The V and J genes are TRBV27 and TRBJ1-1; D remains unclear. The CDR3 length is 11 residues. Germline CDR1 and CDR2: MNHEY and SMNVEV (reference sequence). The ends were cut back, 6 bases at V and 7 bases at J, with 9 bases in the middle. For the CDR3, the DNA is TGTGCCAGCAGGAGTGACCTTGAAGCTTTCTTT. Translating it yields CASRSDLEAFF.

This clone has only one observation. The chain links TRBV5-1 to TRBJ2-1; TRBD2 might be the D (5 bases). Germline loops: CDR1 SGHRS, CDR2 YFSETQ. This CDR3 region has 14 residues. V was pared by 4 bases and J by 4 bases, with 12 bases between. The CDR3 nucleotides are TGCGCCAGCAGCGCCCCCGGAGGATACAATGAGCAGTTCTTC. Protein: CASSAPGGYNEQFF.

The chain employs TRBV19 and TRBJ1-2, with 7 bases matching TRBD1. Germline V gene data show CDR1 as LNHDA and CDR2 as SQIVND (reference sequence). This CDR3 contains 14 residues. The ends lost 5 bases at V and 4 bases at J; junction bases unmatched: 7. The CDR3 spells CASSWGGTAYGYTF. CDR3 nucleotides: TGTGCCAGTAGTTGGGGCGGGACAGCCTATGGCTACACCTTC.

The rearrangement joins TRBV30 to TRBJ2-5; 8 bases align to TRBD2. This CDR3 has 17 residues. Unmatched junction bases numbered 14, after V lost 2 bases and J lost 3 bases. CDR1 is GTSNPN and CDR2 is SVGIG in the germline V gene (reference sequence). CDR3 loop: CAWSFGAGGPVKETQYF. The CDR3 DNA follows: TGTGCCTGGAGTTTTGGGGCGGGAGGCCCAGTAAAAGAGACCCAGTACTTC.

The chain carries TRBV21-1 and TRBJ2-5; TRBD1 was called by the table and not checked on the DNA. TRBV21-1 is labeled a pseudogene. The CDR3 length is 14 residues. CDR3 protein: CASSPGQGQETQYF. The CDR3 DNA sequence: TGTGCCAGCAGCCCTGGACAGGGACAAGAGACCCAGTACTTC.